This T cell receptor (beta chain) was identified in a study of blood T cell repertoires in COVID-19. This clone turned up a few times. Authors' methods: Quantification of nucleated cells was approximated via reference gene primer amplification. Profiled with immunoSEQ multiplex PCR; TCRdb holds only in-frame clones, not every one. V and J calls and clone size follow that table, whereas D and trimming were derived from the DNA. The data show about 200,000 clones, 70% to 80% seen once. The CDR3 is made up of 14 amino acids. Germline loops: CDR1 LNHDA, CDR2 SQIVND (reference sequence). V gave up 1 base and J gave up 4 bases, with 10 bases separating them.

Sequenced sample: peripheral blood. V and J are TRBV19 and TRBJ1-1; D gene uncertain. The TCR comes from a woman aged 40 to 50 with COVID-19, enrolled during active disease. The chain's CDR3 is CASSIGTYPTEAFF. CDR3 coding DNA: TGTGCCAGTAGTATAGGAACTTATCCCACTGAAGCTTTCTTT.